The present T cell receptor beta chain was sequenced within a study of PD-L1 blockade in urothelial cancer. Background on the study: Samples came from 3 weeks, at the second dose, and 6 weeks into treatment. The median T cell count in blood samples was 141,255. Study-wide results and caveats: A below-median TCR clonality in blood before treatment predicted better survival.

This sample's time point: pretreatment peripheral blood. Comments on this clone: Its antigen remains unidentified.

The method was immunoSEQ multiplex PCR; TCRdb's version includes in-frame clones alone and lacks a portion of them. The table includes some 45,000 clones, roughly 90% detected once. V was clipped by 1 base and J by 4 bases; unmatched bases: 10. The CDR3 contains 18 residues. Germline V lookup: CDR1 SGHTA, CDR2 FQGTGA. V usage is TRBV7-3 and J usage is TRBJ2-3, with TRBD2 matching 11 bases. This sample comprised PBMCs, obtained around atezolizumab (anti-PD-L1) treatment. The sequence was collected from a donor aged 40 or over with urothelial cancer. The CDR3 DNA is TGTGCCAGCAGCTTAAGGGGTAGCGGGAGGGCCTTGTCAGATACGCAGTATTTT. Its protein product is CASSLRGSGRALSDTQYF.